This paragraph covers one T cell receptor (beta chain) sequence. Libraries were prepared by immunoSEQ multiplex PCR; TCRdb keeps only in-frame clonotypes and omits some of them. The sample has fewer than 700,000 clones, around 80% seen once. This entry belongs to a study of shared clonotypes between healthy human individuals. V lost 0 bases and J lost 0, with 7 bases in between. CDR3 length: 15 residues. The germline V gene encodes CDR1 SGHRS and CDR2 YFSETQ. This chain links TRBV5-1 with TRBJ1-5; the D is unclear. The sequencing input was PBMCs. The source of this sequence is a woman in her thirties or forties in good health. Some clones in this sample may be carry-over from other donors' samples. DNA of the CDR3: TGCGCCAGCAGCTTGGACAGCTATAGCAATCAGCCCCAGCATTTT. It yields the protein CASSLDSYSNQPQHF.